This note documents a single T cell receptor beta chain sequence. With 4 bases removed from V and 5 bases from J, the gap between germline ends came to 11 bases. The CDR3 totals 13 residues. Germline CDR1 reads MNHEY; CDR2 reads SVGAGI. This specimen belongs to a study of blood T cell repertoires in COVID-19. Authors' processing steps: For nucleated cells, counts were estimated from reference gene primer amplification. Sequenced by immunoSEQ multiplex PCR; TCRdb stores in-frame clones only, minus some. That table supplies the V and J calls and clone size; D and trimming were determined from the DNA. Of some 20,000 clones listed, around nine tenths were seen once; the top ten hold approximately 12%.

The sequence was collected from a human donor in a cohort sampled during active COVID-19. This chain connects TRBV6-5 to TRBJ1-1, with D unresolved. Sequences were obtained from peripheral blood. The CDR3 DNA follows: TGTGCCAGCAGTTCTCGACACTTTACTGAAGCTTTCTTT. Encoded protein: CASSSRHFTEAFF.